Below, 13 T cell receptor beta chains from the same sample are listed, as sequenced in a study of tumor-infiltrating lymphocytes in oesophageal squamous cell carcinoma. MiXCR, run by TCRdb on the PCR reads, gives a single entry per CDR3 protein. This table holds 15,000 to 20,000 distinct CDR3 sequences, approximately 46% found once. Specimen: esophageal tumor tissue. The receptors derive from a male donor with esophageal squamous cell carcinoma.

Note on this clonotype: The conserved phenylalanine or tryptophan normally closing the CDR3 is absent here, so this likely arose from a read error. Because the CDR3's place on the DNA is in doubt, the DNA is left out and the CDR3 is given as listed by TCRdb. The rearrangement uses TRBV7-6 and TRBJ2-6; the listed D gene, TRBD1, was not tested against the DNA. CDR1 is SGHVS, CDR2 FNYEAQ, per germline. From its first to its last residue, the CDR3 has 18 amino acids. The CDR3 is CASSLVYSGGSNEQYFGA.

This clonotype was counted between two and nine times. CDR3 in DNA: TGTGCCAGCAGCTTGTTCCAGGGACCTTCCTACGAGCAGTTCTTC. It is translated as CASSLFQGPSYEQFF. The chain is built from TRBV7-2 and TRBJ2-7; perhaps D is TRBD1 or TRBD2 (5 bases each). TRBJ2-1 explains the end of the DNA better; the J call may be wrong. This CDR3 is 15 amino acids long. The germline CDR1 and CDR2 sequences are SGHTA and FQGNSA.

V gene TRBV7-2 combines with J gene TRBJ2-5, with 7 bases identical to TRBD2. Gene TRBJ2-7 matches the end of the DNA better, so the J call may be wrong. The length of the CDR3 is 15 residues. Per the germline V gene, CDR1 is SGHTA and CDR2 is FQGNSA. CDR3 in amino acids: CASSPEHSGHYEQYF. The DNA of the CDR3 is TGTGCCAGCAGCCCCGAACATAGCGGGCACTACGAGCAGTACTTC.

This clonotype was found many times. V gene TRBV2 combines with J gene TRBJ2-7; D gene unclear. CDR1 and CDR2 from the germline V gene are SNHLY and FYNNEI. Trimming removed 4 bases from V and 6 bases from J, with 7 bases in between. The CDR3 has 11 residues. CDR3 protein: CASSVGVEQYF. As DNA, the CDR3 is TGTGCCAGCAGTGTAGGCGTCGAGCAGTACTTC.

V gene TRBV27 combines with J gene TRBJ2-3, with 9 bases lining up with TRBD1. In germline, CDR1 is MNHEY, CDR2 SMNVEV (reference sequence). This CDR3 region has 14 residues. V trimming: 5 bases; J trimming: 4 bases; junction bases outside the gene matches: 4. CDR3 nucleotides: TGTGCCAGCAGTAGGACAGGGGAGTCAGATACGCAGTATTTT. Translating gives CASSRTGESDTQYF.

This chain joins TRBV12-3 or TRBV12-4 and TRBJ1-1; D is perhaps TRBD1 (6 bases). The CDR3 runs 13 residues. Trimming pared 1 base from V and 6 bases from J, leaving 9 bases between. The CDR3 here is CASSLGGAPEAFF. The CDR3 coding sequence is TGTGCCAGCAGTTTAGGGGGGGCTCCTGAAGCTTTCTTT.

This chain connects TRBV12-3 or TRBV12-4 to TRBJ2-5; D might be TRBD1 (5 bases). Between the trimmed V and J ends, which lost 2 bases and 2 bases, there was a span of 9 bases. This CDR3 has 14 amino acids. This CDR3 reads CASSLFDRQETQYF. The CDR3 region has the DNA TGTGCCAGCAGTTTATTTGACAGACAAGAGACCCAGTACTTC.

This clonotype has more than one count but fewer than ten. The CDR3 carries no conserved terminal phenylalanine or tryptophan, so it likely arises from a read error. Because the CDR3's place on the DNA is in doubt, the DNA is left out and the CDR3 is given as listed by TCRdb. V is TRBV6-2 or TRBV6-3 and J is TRBJ2-5; TRBD1, the table's D call, lacks a check against the DNA. Per germline, CDR1 MNHEY and CDR2 SVGEGT. A total of 17 residues make up the CDR3, ends included. The CDR3 spells CASSFGTGTNYGYTFGS.

About this clonotype: The CDR3 carries no conserved terminal phenylalanine or tryptophan, so it likely arises from a read error. Because the CDR3's place on the DNA is in doubt, the DNA is left out and the CDR3 is given as listed by TCRdb. The chain joins TRBV7-3 to TRBJ2-3; TRBD2, the D gene given by the table, was not confirmed from the DNA. The CDR3 is 16 residues long, counting both termini. Germline-derived CDR1 and CDR2 are SGHTA and FQGTGA. The CDR3 loop reads CASSNSGRSYEQYFGP.

The rearrangement links TRBV6-9 to TRBJ2-4, with 9 bases identical to TRBD1. Near its end, the DNA agrees better with TRBJ2-1, so the J call may be wrong. This CDR3 is 13 amino acids long. From germline, CDR1 is MNHGY and CDR2 SVAAGI. The CDR3 reads CASSNQQGARQFF. CDR3 coding DNA: TGTGCCAGCAGTAACCAACAGGGGGCGCGGCAGTTCTTC.

Points on this clonotype: The junction departs from germline at one end; a sequencing error may be responsible. The chain employs TRBV7-2 and TRBJ2-4; D remains unclear. The germline V gene encodes CDR1 SGHTA and CDR2 FQGNSA. The CDR3 runs 12 residues. The CDR3 DNA reads TGTGCCAGCAGCTTAACGGCGTCACCCCTCCACTTC. It is translated as CASSLTASPLHF.

This clonotype was observed a few times. This chain connects TRBV4-1 to TRBJ2-2; D unclear. V shed 2 bases and J shed 3 bases, with 7 bases lying between them. CDR1 is MGHRA and CDR2 is YSYEKL in the germline V gene. This CDR3 is 14 amino acids long. In nucleotides, the CDR3 is TGCGCCAGCAGCCAAAGAGAACACACCGGGGAGCTGTTTTTT. Translating it yields CASSQREHTGELFF.

This chain joins TRBV7-8 and TRBJ2-3, with 9 bases identical to TRBD1. After removal of 5 bases from V and 3 bases from J, the junction contained 6 bases not matched to a gene. CDR1 SGHVS and CDR2 FQNEAQ come from the germline V gene. The CDR3 extends over 15 amino acids. CDR3 sequence: CASSEGQGRTDTQYF. CDR3 bases: TGTGCCAGCAGCGAGGGACAGGGCCGGACAGATACGCAGTATTTT.